The 20 T cell receptor beta chains below all came from one sample that was sequenced in a study of blood T cell repertoires in COVID-19. Sequenced by immunoSEQ multiplex PCR; TCRdb stores in-frame clones only, minus some. The table includes over 200,000 clones, 70% to 90% detected once. Source material: peripheral blood. These receptors all stem from a man between 18 and 35 years old with active or convalescent COVID-19.

The chain combines TRBV7-9 with TRBJ2-7; 8 bases agree with TRBD2. The CDR3 runs to 12 residues. The trim removed 6 bases at V and 6 bases at J, leaving 4 bases unmatched. In germline, CDR1 is SEHNR, CDR2 FQNEAQ (reference sequence). The DNA of the CDR3 is TGTGCCAGCAGTCTTAGCGGGATCGAGCAGTACTTC. Translation: CASSLSGIEQYF.

The chain carries TRBV7-2 and TRBJ2-1; no firm D call. Germline CDR1 and CDR2: SGHTA and FQGNSA. With 2 bases removed from V and 7 bases from J, the gap between germline ends came to 9 bases. CDR3 length: 13 residues. Here the CDR3 DNA reads TGTGCCAGCAGCTTACCCCAAATTAATGAGCAGTTCTTC. It codes for CASSLPQINEQFF.

The chain joins TRBV5-8 to TRBJ1-4; D is undetermined. V gave up 4 bases and J gave up 7 bases, with 17 bases separating them. Looked up from germline, CDR1 is SGHTS and CDR2 is YDEGEE. The CDR3 extends over 15 amino acids. The CDR3 coding sequence is TGTGCCAGCAGCGGAAGTTTCGAGCGCGGTGAAAAACTGTTTTTT. Its protein product is CASSGSFERGEKLFF.

The V call is TRBV6-5, the J call TRBJ2-5; a possible D gene is TRBD2 (6 bases). Trimming stripped 11 bases from V and 5 bases from J, with 12 bases between. This CDR3 has 11 residues. Per the germline V gene, CDR1 is MNHEY and CDR2 is SVGAGI. CDR3 nucleotide sequence: TGTGCCGGGGGGACGGGGGAGACCCAGTACTTC. Translating it yields CAGGTGETQYF.

The V gene is TRBV11-2, the J gene TRBJ2-1; 9 nucleotides match TRBD2. J gave up 4 bases and V 5 bases, and 9 bases lay outside the gene matches. The CDR3 loop spans 16 amino acids. Germline V gene sequence: CDR1 SGHAT, CDR2 FQNNGV. CDR3 coding DNA: TGTGCCAGCAGCCCAGGTGGTCTAGCGGGATACAATGAGCAGTTCTTC. Its protein is CASSPGGLAGYNEQFF. The full variable domain, completed using reference TRBV11-2 and TRBJ2-1, is EAGVAQSPRYKIIEKRQSVAFWCNPISGHATLYWYQQILGQGPKLLIQFQNNGVVDDSQLPKDRFSAERLKGVDSTLKIQPAKLEDSAVYLCASSPGGLAGYNEQFFGPGTRLTVL.

The CDR3 nucleotides are TGTGCCAGCAGTGCCGACAGGGGCTTACAGTATTTT. It encodes CASSADRGLQYF. The rearrangement uses TRBV2 and TRBJ2-3; 8 bases line up with TRBD1. The CDR3 contains 12 residues. V dropped 4 bases and J dropped 12; count of bases not matched to a gene: 6. The germline V gene encodes CDR1 SNHLY and CDR2 FYNNEI.

The chain employs TRBV6-5 and TRBJ1-6; perhaps TRBD1 as D (5 bases). Germline CDR1 reads MNHEY; CDR2 reads SVGAGI. This CDR3 region has 14 residues. Trimming removed 6 bases at V and 7 bases at J, with 13 bases between. In nucleotides, the CDR3 is TGTGCCAGCAGCCAGCGGGGCTCAAATTCACCCCTCCACTTT. Its protein product is CASSQRGSNSPLHF.

This chain uses TRBV10-1 with TRBJ2-2; 7 bases agree with TRBD2. The CDR3 length is 18 residues. Trimming at V came to 0 bases and at J to 0 bases, leaving 7 bases not matched to a gene. Germline CDR1 is WNHNN and CDR2 is SYGVQD (reference sequence). The CDR3 protein is CASSESSVLAANTGELFF. The CDR3 coding sequence is TGCGCCAGCAGTGAGTCGAGCGTTCTAGCGGCGAACACCGGGGAGCTGTTTTTT.

Comments on this clone: The sample has other DNA sequences that encode this CDR3 too. V is TRBV11-2 and J is TRBJ2-7; D might be TRBD2 (5 bases). Trimming took off 1 base at V and 0 bases at J, with 13 bases between the two ends. The CDR3 length is 16 residues. Germline values: CDR1 SGHAT, CDR2 FQNNGV. The DNA for the CDR3 is TGTGCCAGCAGCTTAGCCCTAGCTGCGAGCTCCTACGAGCAGTACTTC. This encodes CASSLALAASSYEQYF.

This chain joins TRBV7-9 and TRBJ1-1; D uncertain. This CDR3 is 16 amino acids long. The germline V gene has CDR1 SEHNR and CDR2 FQNEAQ (reference sequence). Trimming cost V 1 base and J 1 base, with 13 bases left between them. The CDR3 coding sequence is TGTGCCAGCAGCTTAGAGGTGGGCCCGCGGAACACTGAAGCTTTCTTT. Encoded protein: CASSLEVGPRNTEAFF.

The genes are TRBV3-1 (or the pseudogene TRBV3-2) and TRBJ2-3; TRBD2 agrees at 12 bases. The CDR3 totals 18 residues. The V gene end was trimmed by 4 bases and the J gene end by 2 bases; junction bases not matched to a gene: 10. Germline V gene data show CDR1 as LGHDT and CDR2 as YNNKEL (reference sequence). CDR3 loop: CASSPTRLAGAFTDTQYF. The CDR3 nucleotides are TGTGCCAGCAGCCCTACCAGACTAGCGGGAGCCTTCACAGATACGCAGTATTTT.

The V call is TRBV9, the J call TRBJ2-1; TRBD2 agrees at 9 bases. J gave up 0 bases and V 0 bases, and 7 bases lay outside the gene matches. The CDR3 runs to 18 residues. Germline-derived CDR1 and CDR2 are SGDLS and YYNGEE. As DNA, the CDR3 is TGTGCCAGCAGCGTAGAAGGCGGGAGGGCAAGCTCCTACAATGAGCAGTTCTTC. It encodes CASSVEGGRASSYNEQFF.

The chain couples TRBV2 to TRBJ1-1, with 7 bases matching TRBD1. The germline CDR1 and CDR2 sequences are SNHLY and FYNNEI. Germline trimming cut 6 bases from V and 6 bases from J; bases unmatched to any gene: 7. This CDR3 has 13 amino acids. Here the CDR3 reads CASSTTGPAEAFF. The CDR3 bases are TGTGCCAGCAGCACGACAGGGCCCGCTGAAGCTTTCTTT. Filled out from reference TRBV2 and TRBJ1-1, the complete variable domain reads EPEVTQTPSHQVTQMGQEVILRCVPISNHLYFYWYRQILGQKVEFLVSFYNNEISEKSEIFDDQFSVERPDGSNFTLKIRSTKLEDSAMYFCASSTTGPAEAFFGQGTRLTVV.

This clone was observed a few times. The chain employs TRBV7-2 and TRBJ2-5; TRBD2 might be the D (6 bases). The germline V gene has CDR1 SGHTA and CDR2 FQGNSA. Trimming removed 5 bases from V and 3 bases from J, with 22 bases in between. CDR3 length: 17 residues. CDR3 loop: CASSPRWENRGKETQYF. CDR3 nucleotide sequence: TGTGCCAGCAGCCCTCGATGGGAAAACCGGGGGAAAGAGACCCAGTACTTC.

As to this clone: The same CDR3 also results from other DNA sequences found in this sample. The chain combines TRBV30 with TRBJ2-7; D perhaps matches TRBD1 (7 bases). With 3 bases removed from V and 4 bases from J, the gap between germline ends came to 13 bases. Germline V lookup: CDR1 GTSNPN, CDR2 SVGIG (reference sequence). The CDR3 covers 13 residues. CDR3 DNA: TGTGCCTGGAGCCTGGCAGGGGGGTACGAGCAGTACTTC. Translating gives CAWSLAGGYEQYF.

The table lists this clone with a count of one. The rearrangement joins TRBV11-3 to TRBJ1-6, with 10 bases matching TRBD1. This CDR3 comprises 15 residues. CDR1 is SGHNT and CDR2 is YENEEA in the germline V gene. V was pared by 5 bases and J by 9 bases, with 7 bases of the junction left unmatched. In DNA, the CDR3 is TGTGCCAGCAGCCAAGGACAGGGGGACGGTTCACCCCTCCACTTT. This codes for CASSQGQGDGSPLHF.

CDR3 loop: CASSGPGQGPLPAFF. Here the CDR3 DNA reads TGTGCCAGCAGCGGTCCGGGACAGGGCCCTCTTCCCGCTTTCTTT. The chain recombines TRBV6-6 with TRBJ1-1, with 9 nucleotides matching TRBD1. V lost 6 bases and J lost 11; bases outside the gene matches: 16. Germline values: CDR1 MNHNY, CDR2 SVGAGI (reference sequence). The CDR3 spans 15 residues.

The chain links TRBV6-2 or TRBV6-3 to TRBJ2-7; a weak D match, TRBD2 (5 bases). Trimming left V 0 bases short and J 2 bases short, with 5 bases between. This CDR3 is built from 13 residues. Germline V gene sequence: CDR1 MNHEY, CDR2 SVGEGT. The CDR3, as DNA: TGTGCCAGCAGTTACTCTAGCGCCTACGAGCAGTACTTC. Amino acids: CASSYSSAYEQYF.

This clone was recorded only once. The gene calls are TRBV28 and TRBJ2-1; D is perhaps TRBD2 (5 bases). The germline CDR1 and CDR2 sequences are MDHEN and SYDVKM. The CDR3 length is 15 residues. Trimming removed 6 bases from V and 0 bases from J, with 12 bases in between. In DNA, the CDR3 is TGTGCCAGCAGACCCCGGGAAAGCTCCTACAATGAGCAGTTCTTC. Protein: CASRPRESSYNEQFF.

The CDR3: CASSLAGGYNQPQHF. CDR3 bases: TGTGCCAGCAGCTTGGCTGGCGGGTATAATCAGCCCCAGCATTTT. The chain combines TRBV7-9 with TRBJ1-5; D remains ambiguous. The CDR3 loop spans 15 amino acids. The V gene's germline CDR1 is SEHNR and CDR2 FQNEAQ (reference sequence). V lost 3 bases, J lost 4 bases, and 13 bases lay in between. Full variable domain (rest looked up from reference TRBV7-9 and TRBJ1-5): DTGVSQNPRHKITKRGQNVTFRCDPISEHNRLYWYRQTLGQGPEFLTYFQNEAQLEKSRLLSDRFSAERPKGSFSTLEIQRTEQGDSAMYLCASSLAGGYNQPQHFGDGTRLSIL.